The 15 T cell receptor beta chains below were found in one sample sequenced in a study of blood T cell repertoires in COVID-19. TCRdb's table, derived via immunoSEQ multiplex PCR, lists solely in-frame clones and lacks some. The table lists 300,000 to 350,000 clones, around 86% of them singletons, with about 6% in the top ten. Sequenced: peripheral blood. The origin of the receptors is a woman aged 45-65 years with COVID-19, enrolled during active disease.

The V gene is TRBV5-1, the J gene TRBJ2-1; 9 positions agree with TRBD2. The CDR3 is 14 residues long. The germline V gene encodes CDR1 SGHRS and CDR2 YFSETQ. J lost 9 bases, V lost 5 bases, and 9 bases had no gene match. The CDR3 spells CASRRTGTSTEQFF. The CDR3 DNA is TGCGCCAGCAGACGGACCGGGACTAGCACTGAGCAGTTCTTC.

This chain links TRBV30 with TRBJ1-5, with TRBD1 identical over 7 bases. In germline, CDR1 is GTSNPN, CDR2 SVGIG (reference sequence). V lost 3 bases and J lost 0; bases outside the gene matches: 2. The CDR3 loop spans 14 amino acids. CDR3 DNA: TGTGCCTGGAGGCCAGGGGGTAGCAATCAGCCCCAGCATTTT. It encodes CAWRPGGSNQPQHF.

A few counts support this clone. The gene calls are TRBV27 and TRBJ2-2; 9 bases match TRBD2. The CDR3 length is 15 residues. The junction had 6 bases not matched to a gene; V was cut back by 3 bases and J by 7 bases. The germline V gene has CDR1 MNHEY and CDR2 SMNVEV (reference sequence). The DNA for the CDR3 is TGTGCCAGCAGTTTCGGGACTAGCAGAAGCGGGGAGCTGTTTTTT. The encoded protein is CASSFGTSRSGELFF.

V is TRBV15 and J is TRBJ2-5; possible D gene TRBD1, 6 bases. The V end was cut by 0 bases, the J end by 3 bases, with 8 bases between. The CDR3 is 14 amino acids. Germline V CDR1 and CDR2: LNHNV, YYDKDF (reference sequence). The CDR3 spells CATSRDRGEETQYF. Here the CDR3 DNA reads TGTGCCACCAGCAGAGACAGGGGCGAAGAGACCCAGTACTTC.

The chain recombines TRBV2 with TRBJ2-1; 13 positions agree with TRBD2. J was trimmed by 5 bases and V by 3 bases; bases with no gene match: 4. CDR1 and CDR2 from the germline V gene are SNHLY and FYNNEI. The CDR3 consists of 16 residues. DNA for the CDR3: TGTGCCAGCAGTGATCCTGGGACTAGCGGGGACAATGAGCAGTTCTTC. It yields the protein CASSDPGTSGDNEQFF.

To note about this clone: The sample has other DNA sequences that encode this CDR3 too. The chain joins TRBV19 to TRBJ1-5; 7 bases fit TRBD1. Per germline, CDR1 LNHDA and CDR2 SQIVND (reference sequence). Trimming removed 9 bases from V and 7 bases from J; junction bases left unmatched: 15. This CDR3 has 15 amino acids. Written as DNA, the CDR3 is TGTGCCAGCGATTCGGGACAGAGGACCGGCCAGCCCCAGCATTTT. This translates into CASDSGQRTGQPQHF.

The chain couples TRBV2 to TRBJ2-3; 10 positions agree with TRBD2. The CDR3 extends over 16 amino acids. Trimming took 5 bases from V and 1 from J; bases not matched to a gene: 6. Germline CDR1 SNHLY, CDR2 FYNNEI. The DNA for the CDR3 is TGTGCCAGCAGTCGAGGACTAGCGGAGGGCACAGATACGCAGTATTTT. Amino acids: CASSRGLAEGTDTQYF. Drawing the rest from reference TRBV2 and TRBJ2-3, the complete variable domain is EPEVTQTPSHQVTQMGQEVILRCVPISNHLYFYWYRQILGQKVEFLVSFYNNEISEKSEIFDDQFSVERPDGSNFTLKIRSTKLEDSAMYFCASSRGLAEGTDTQYFGPGTRLTVL.

V is TRBV4-2 and J is TRBJ2-3, with D perhaps matching TRBD2 (7 bases). Germline CDR1 reads LGHNA; CDR2 reads YNFKEQ. Trimming cost V 1 base and J 5 bases, with 13 bases left between them. The CDR3 has 15 amino acids. The DNA for the CDR3 is TGTGCCAGCAGCCAAGTAAGGGGGGAGGGAGATACGCAGTATTTT. Protein product: CASSQVRGEGDTQYF.

V gene TRBV7-3 combines with J gene TRBJ2-3; 8 bases are a match to TRBD2. V was pared by 1 base and J by 4 bases, with 19 bases of the junction left unmatched. The CDR3 runs 20 residues. CDR1 and CDR2 (germline): SGHTA, FQGTGA. CDR3 region: CASSLKDPRQAGVNPDTQYF. The CDR3 bases are TGTGCCAGCAGCTTAAAAGACCCGCGGCAAGCGGGAGTGAACCCAGATACGCAGTATTTT.

This clone was found once. V and J are TRBV5-1 and TRBJ2-1, with 7 bases lining up with TRBD2. Trimming cost V 1 base and J 5 bases; bases outside gene matches: 9. The CDR3 sequence is 16 residues long. The germline CDR1 and CDR2 sequences are SGHRS and YFSETQ. Here the CDR3 DNA reads TGCGCCAGCAGCTTGACAACCGGGACTAATAACAATGAGCAGTTCTTC. It is translated as CASSLTTGTNNNEQFF.

This clone occurred once. The V and J genes are TRBV5-4 and TRBJ2-7; 8 bases are a match to TRBD1. With 4 bases clipped from V and 2 bases from J, the junction kept 8 bases outside the gene matches. Germline V CDR1 and CDR2: SGHNT, YYREEE (reference sequence). This CDR3 comprises 15 residues. The CDR3 sequence: CASSAPGQVAYEQYF. CDR3 DNA: TGTGCCAGCAGCGCCCCGGGACAGGTTGCCTACGAGCAGTACTTC.

This chain's CDR3 is CASSLNLGQGQETQYF. The CDR3, as DNA: TGTGCCAGCAGCTTAAATTTAGGACAGGGACAAGAGACCCAGTACTTC. The chain has TRBV11-2 and TRBJ2-5, with 8 bases aligning to TRBD1. This CDR3 contains 16 residues. The ends lost 2 bases at V and 2 bases at J; junction bases unmatched: 7. Germline values: CDR1 SGHAT, CDR2 FQNNGV.

This sequence joins TRBV7-2 and TRBJ2-4, with TRBD2 identical over 8 bases. V lost 5 bases and J lost 10; bases outside the gene matches: 7. Per germline, CDR1 SGHTA and CDR2 FQGNSA. This CDR3 has 13 amino acids. The CDR3: CASSPPGGGIQYF. CDR3 nucleotide sequence: TGTGCCAGCAGCCCCCCGGGCGGGGGGATTCAGTACTTC.

The chain has TRBV29-1 and TRBJ1-2, with D uncertain. The CDR3 totals 14 residues. CDR1 is SQVTM and CDR2 is ANQGSEA in the germline V gene. Trimming took off 4 bases at V and 6 bases at J, with 18 bases between the two ends. The CDR3, as DNA: TGCAGCGTTGGCGCCCTTGATCATCGTGATGGCTACACCTTC. This gives the protein CSVGALDHRDGYTF.

V and J are TRBV2 and TRBJ1-1; 7 bases are a match to TRBD1. CDR3 size: 15 residues. The germline gives CDR1 SNHLY, CDR2 FYNNEI. V trimming: 5 bases; J trimming: 5 bases; junction bases outside the gene matches: 11. CDR3 coding DNA: TGTGCCAGCAGTCCTATACAGGGGAGGAGAACTGAAGCTTTCTTT. Translating gives CASSPIQGRRTEAFF.